This TCR beta chain was recovered during a study of blood T cell repertoires in COVID-19. Study context: Samples came from the United States, Italy and Spain, spanning acute and convalescent COVID-19. Sample material is recorded as cDNA or gDNA derived from T cells, B-cell-depleted T cells, or PBMCs.

In the original processing: Reference gene primer amplification in the assay estimated nucleated cell counts. Sequencing used immunoSEQ multiplex PCR; TCRdb keeps in-frame clones, though not all of them. That table furnishes V, J and clone size, whereas the DNA furnished D and trimming. The sample holds about 190,000 clones, roughly 73% seen once. V dropped 3 bases and J dropped 4; count of bases not matched to a gene: 1. The length of the CDR3 is 14 residues. Germline-derived CDR1 and CDR2 are MGHRA and YSYEKL. The TCR sequence derives from a woman older than 75 with active or convalescent COVID-19. The source material was peripheral blood. The gene calls are TRBV4-1 and TRBJ1-4, with 8 bases matching TRBD1. The CDR3 loop reads CASSQGQVNEKLFF. CDR3 DNA sequence: TGCGCCAGCAGCCAGGGACAGGTTAATGAAAAACTGTTTTTT.